A single sample is the source of the 2 T cell receptor beta chains below, sequenced in a study of memory CD4+ T cells and cytomegalovirus serostatus. Single viable CD3+CD4+CD8-CD45RO+ cells were sorted as the memory CD4+ T cells. The protocol was immunoSEQ multiplex PCR, while the TCRdb copy is restricted to in-frame clones and leaves out a portion. The sample shows some 60,000 clones, about 81% of them seen only once. Material for sequencing was memory CD4+ T cells from blood. These receptors originate from an adult in good health and CMV-seronegative.

The chain recombines TRBV11-2 with TRBJ1-2; D might be TRBD1 (5 bases). The germline V gene encodes CDR1 SGHAT and CDR2 FQNNGV. This CDR3 has 16 residues. The V gene lost 0 bases and the J gene lost 0 bases, with 11 bases spanning the gap. The DNA of the CDR3 is TGTGCCAGCAGCTTAGAAGCCGGGGCCGCTAACTATGGCTACACCTTC. Protein: CASSLEAGAANYGYTF.

The chain is built from TRBV7-3 and TRBJ2-1; 8 bases align to TRBD2. Germline V gives CDR1 SGHTA, CDR2 FQGTGA. Trimming took 2 bases from V and 9 from J; bases not matched to a gene: 0. CDR3 size: 12 residues. CDR3 protein: CASSLAGGEQFF. The CDR3, as DNA: TGTGCCAGCAGCTTAGCGGGGGGTGAGCAGTTCTTC. Variable domain in full (rest from reference TRBV7-3 and TRBJ2-1): GAGVSQTPSNKVTEKGKYVELRCDPISGHTALYWYRQSLGQGPEFLIYFQGTGAADDSGLPNDRFFAVRPEGSVSTLKIQRTERGDSAVYLCASSLAGGEQFFGPGTRLTVL.